Below are 32 T cell receptor beta chains sequenced from a single sample in a study of blood T cell repertoires in COVID-19. Here immunoSEQ multiplex PCR was the method, and the copy in TCRdb shows in-frame clones only, minus some. The sample holds 30,000 or so clones, roughly 91% seen once. The sample was peripheral blood. These TCRs come from a man aged 60 to 75 with active COVID-19.

The genes are TRBV29-1 and TRBJ1-3; D uncertain. The CDR3 is 12 residues long. V was cut by 3 bases and J by 3 bases, with 6 bases left in between. The germline V gene has CDR1 SQVTM and CDR2 ANQGSEA. Here the CDR3 DNA reads TGCAGCGTTGACGGGTTTGGAAACACCATATATTTT. Residues: CSVDGFGNTIYF.

The chain employs TRBV3-1 (or the pseudogene TRBV3-2) and TRBJ2-7, with 8 positions matching TRBD2. V was clipped by 1 base and J by 0 bases; unmatched bases: 17. Germline CDR1 reads LGHDT; CDR2 reads YNNKEL (reference sequence). The CDR3 totals 20 residues. Here the CDR3 reads CASSQALRFRGGSSSYEQYF. CDR3 nucleotide sequence: TGTGCCAGCAGCCAAGCGCTAAGATTCCGGGGGGGGTCTAGCTCCTACGAGCAGTACTTC.

V gene TRBV7-2 combines with J gene TRBJ2-3; TRBD2 matches at 12 bases. The CDR3 extends over 18 amino acids. In germline, CDR1 is SGHTA, CDR2 FQGNSA. J gave up 1 base and V 3 bases, and 8 bases lay outside the gene matches. The CDR3 bases are TGTGCCAGCAGCTTGACTAGCGGGGGCCTCGGTGGCACAGATACGCAGTATTTT. It codes for CASSLTSGGLGGTDTQYF.

V usage is TRBV6-5 and J usage is TRBJ1-5, with D possibly TRBD1 on 5 matching bases. Germline loops: CDR1 MNHEY, CDR2 SVGAGI. CDR3 length: 13 amino acids. V shed 10 bases and J shed 6 bases, with 16 bases lying between them. The CDR3 DNA reads TGTGCCACATCACAGGAGGGAAGTCAGCCCCAGCATTTT. Its translation is CATSQEGSQPQHF.

This chain uses TRBV25-1 with TRBJ1-2, with TRBD1 matching 9 bases. Per the germline V gene, CDR1 is MGHDK and CDR2 is SYGVNS. V trimming: 8 bases; J trimming: 0 bases; junction bases outside the gene matches: 7. The CDR3 runs 15 residues. CDR3 coding DNA: TGTGCCAGCCTCGGGACAGGGAGGGCTAACTATGGCTACACCTTC. Translation: CASLGTGRANYGYTF.

CDR3 loop: CASSLGRGDTEAFF. As DNA, the CDR3 is TGTGCCAGCAGCTTAGGACGGGGGGACACTGAAGCTTTCTTT. The rearrangement links TRBV5-5 to TRBJ1-1; a possible D gene is TRBD1 (5 bases). With 2 bases removed from V and 3 bases from J, the gap between germline ends came to 11 bases. Germline CDR1 reads SGHKS; CDR2 reads YYEKEE (reference sequence). This CDR3 is built from 14 residues. Using reference TRBV5-5 and TRBJ1-1 for the parts outside the CDR3, the full variable domain is DAGVTQSPTHLIKTRGQQVTLRCSPISGHKSVSWYQQVLGQGPQFIFQYYEKEERGRGNFPDRFSARQFPNYSSELNVNALLLGDSALYLCASSLGRGDTEAFFGQGTRLTVV.

This rearrangement joins TRBV4-3 to TRBJ2-7; the match to TRBD2 covers 8 bases. The V gene's germline CDR1 is LGHNA and CDR2 YSLEER. Trimming took 1 base from V and 3 from J; bases not matched to a gene: 5. This CDR3 comprises 15 residues. The CDR3 DNA follows: TGCGCCAGCAGCCAAGTGCTAGCGGGTCGCTACGAGCAGTACTTC. Its protein product is CASSQVLAGRYEQYF.

V gene TRBV5-1 combines with J gene TRBJ2-3, with 9 nucleotides matching TRBD2. The CDR3 is made up of 17 amino acids. Germline lookup yields CDR1 SGHRS and CDR2 YFSETQ. V was pared by 4 bases and J by 1 base, with 10 bases of the junction left unmatched. The CDR3: CASSRLSSGTGTDTQYF. CDR3 DNA sequence: TGCGCCAGCAGCCGACTCTCTAGCGGGACGGGCACAGATACGCAGTATTTT.

The rearrangement joins TRBV3-1 (or the pseudogene TRBV3-2) to TRBJ2-4; possibly TRBD1 for D (5 bases). Germline V CDR1 and CDR2: LGHDT, YNNKEL (reference sequence). The V and J ends lost 3 bases and 4 bases respectively, with 13 bases between them. The CDR3 loop spans 15 amino acids. The CDR3, as DNA: TGTGCCAGCAGCCAGTCCAGGGCCACAAAAAACATTCAGTACTTC. Its protein is CASSQSRATKNIQYF.

V is TRBV29-1 and J is TRBJ2-1; 8 bases align to TRBD1. Germline assignment: CDR1 SQVTM and CDR2 ANQGSEA. The junction had 9 bases not matched to a gene; V was cut back by 4 bases and J by 7 bases. This CDR3 has 14 amino acids. For the CDR3, the DNA is TGCAGCGTTGTGGTCCAGGGGGCGAGGAATGAGCAGTTCTTC. Amino acids: CSVVVQGARNEQFF.

This CDR3 is CASSLQRGNEQFF. In nucleotides, the CDR3 is TGTGCCAGCAGCTTACAACGGGGCAATGAGCAGTTCTTC. The rearrangement uses TRBV7-2 and TRBJ2-1; D may be TRBD2 (5 bases). The CDR3 is made up of 13 amino acids. V dropped 2 bases and J dropped 6 bases, with 8 bases sitting between them. CDR1 is SGHTA and CDR2 is FQGNSA in the germline V gene. Using reference TRBV7-2 and TRBJ2-1 for the parts outside the CDR3, the full variable domain is GAGVSQSPSNKVTEKGKDVELRCDPISGHTALYWYRQSLGQGLEFLIYFQGNSAPDKSGLPSDRFSAERTGGSVSTLTIQRTQQEDSAVYLCASSLQRGNEQFFGPGTRLTVL.

The chain uses TRBV29-1 and TRBJ2-2, with 9 bases fitting TRBD2. Germline V gives CDR1 SQVTM, CDR2 ANQGSEA. CDR3 length equals 16 residues. With V trimmed by 6 bases and J by 4 bases, 12 bases remained unmatched. The CDR3 spells CSVDSGSGVFTGELFF. CDR3 DNA sequence: TGCAGCGTCGATAGCGGGAGTGGCGTTTTCACCGGGGAGCTGTTTTTT.

The genes are TRBV28 and TRBJ1-4; TRBD1 matches at 9 bases. With V trimmed by 6 bases and J by 7 bases, 6 bases remained unmatched. CDR3 length equals 14 residues. From germline, CDR1 is MDHEN and CDR2 SYDVKM. The DNA for the CDR3 is TGTGCCAGCAGGTTACAGGGGGCGTTTGAAAAACTGTTTTTT. This codes for CASRLQGAFEKLFF.

The rearrangement joins TRBV11-2 to TRBJ1-2; possible D gene TRBD1, 5 bases. The V and J ends lost 5 bases and 2 bases respectively, with 12 bases between them. This CDR3 has 14 amino acids. Germline assignment: CDR1 SGHAT and CDR2 FQNNGV. The chain's CDR3 is CASSPWRGNYGYTF. The CDR3 region has the DNA TGTGCCAGCAGCCCGTGGAGGGGAAACTATGGCTACACCTTC. Variable domain in full (rest from reference TRBV11-2 and TRBJ1-2): EAGVAQSPRYKIIEKRQSVAFWCNPISGHATLYWYQQILGQGPKLLIQFQNNGVVDDSQLPKDRFSAERLKGVDSTLKIQPAKLEDSAVYLCASSPWRGNYGYTFGSGTRLTVV.

The chain employs TRBV7-9 and TRBJ2-1, with 7 bases that match TRBD2. CDR1 is SEHNR, CDR2 FQNEAQ, per germline (reference sequence). Trimming took 10 bases from V and 14 from J; bases not matched to a gene: 11. The CDR3 runs to 11 residues. The DNA of the CDR3 is TGTGCCACCGGGGGGACGGTAAGGGAGTTCTTC. Its protein product is CATGGTVREFF.

V and J are TRBV18 and TRBJ2-3; unclear D gene. The CDR3 has 14 amino acids. Trimming cost V 6 bases and J 7 bases, with 17 bases left between them. The germline V gene encodes CDR1 KGHSH and CDR2 LQKENI. The CDR3 here is CASSPGLSRNTQYF. For the CDR3, the DNA is TGTGCCAGCTCCCCTGGATTGTCTAGGAATACGCAGTATTTT.

This clone is large. As DNA, the CDR3 is TGTGCCAGCAGTTACGACGGGACGGGAGATCAGCCCCAGCATTTT. This translates into CASSYDGTGDQPQHF. This chain uses TRBV6-2 or TRBV6-3 with TRBJ1-5; D might be TRBD1 (5 bases). The CDR3 is made up of 15 amino acids. The germline V gene has CDR1 MNHEY and CDR2 SVGEGT. V lost 2 bases, J lost 5 bases, and 13 bases lay in between.

The chain recombines TRBV19 with TRBJ1-5, with TRBD1 matching 10 bases. The CDR3 totals 15 residues. Germline CDR1 is LNHDA and CDR2 is SQIVND (reference sequence). The junction had 6 bases not matched to a gene; V was cut back by 1 base and J by 9 bases. DNA for the CDR3: TGTGCCAGTAGTATAGGGGACAGGGGCCCATGGCCCCAGCATTTT. Translating it yields CASSIGDRGPWPQHF. Full variable domain (missing parts from reference TRBV19 and TRBJ1-5): DGGITQSPKYLFRKEGQNVTLSCEQNLNHDAMYWYRQDPGQGLRLIYYSQIVNDFQKGDIAEGYSVSREKKESFPLTVTSAQKNPTAFYLCASSIGDRGPWPQHFGDGTRLSIL.

This clone appeared once. The chain joins TRBV10-3 to TRBJ1-1; possibly TRBD1 for D (6 bases). Germline V gene data show CDR1 as ENHRY and CDR2 as SYGVKD. Trimming left V 0 bases short and J 1 base short, with 9 bases between. This CDR3 region has 15 residues. The CDR3 spells CAISESGGGNTEAFF. CDR3 DNA: TGTGCCATCAGTGAGTCGGGAGGGGGGAACACTGAAGCTTTCTTT.

CDR3 residues: CASRDAGGNGYTF. In DNA form, the CDR3 reads TGTGCCAGCAGAGACGCAGGGGGCAATGGCTACACCTTC. The chain uses TRBV6-5 and TRBJ1-2; 8 bases are a match to TRBD1. The CDR3 totals 13 residues. The V gene end was trimmed by 6 bases and the J gene end by 6 bases; junction bases not matched to a gene: 6. The germline gives CDR1 MNHEY, CDR2 SVGAGI.

This rearrangement joins TRBV5-1 to TRBJ1-6; D is uncertain. CDR3 length: 15 amino acids. V dropped 5 bases and J dropped 6 bases, with 15 bases sitting between them. Germline CDR1 reads SGHRS; CDR2 reads YFSETQ. CDR3 in DNA: TGCGCCAGCAGACCCGTGGAGTTGGGTAATTCACCCCTCCACTTT. Translating gives CASRPVELGNSPLHF.

This chain connects TRBV6-5 to TRBJ1-2; tentatively, D is TRBD1 (6 bases). Trimming removed 4 bases at V and 8 bases at J, with 14 bases between. CDR1 and CDR2 (germline): MNHEY, SVGAGI. There are 13 residues in the CDR3. The CDR3 DNA is TGTGCCAGCAGTTTCGGGGGGCATAGCGGCTACACCTTC. It specifies CASSFGGHSGYTF.

The table lists this clone with a count of one. This chain joins TRBV4-3 and TRBJ1-4; possibly TRBD1 for D (5 bases). Deletions cut 4 bases from V and 0 bases from J, with 9 bases between. Germline V gene data show CDR1 as LGHNA and CDR2 as YSLEER. CDR3 length: 15 residues. The CDR3 nucleotides read TGCGCCAGCAGCCTTCAGGGATCAACTAATGAAAAACTGTTTTTT. Its translation: CASSLQGSTNEKLFF.

J is TRBJ1-5 and V is TRBV5-8; tentatively, D is TRBD1 (6 bases). This CDR3 is built from 14 residues. CDR1 SGHTS and CDR2 YDEGEE come from the germline V gene. Between the trimmed V and J ends, which lost 3 bases and 5 bases, there was a span of 12 bases. The DNA of the CDR3 is TGTGCCAGCAGCTCTGGACAGACGTATCAGCCCCAGCATTTT. It is translated as CASSSGQTYQPQHF.

This CDR3 is CASSGQGNGYTF. The CDR3 DNA follows: TGTGCCAGCAGTGGACAGGGGAACGGCTACACCTTC. The V gene is TRBV2, the J gene TRBJ1-2, with 8 bases fitting TRBD1. J lost 8 bases, V lost 4 bases, and 3 bases had no gene match. Germline lookup yields CDR1 SNHLY and CDR2 FYNNEI. The CDR3 is 12 residues long.

The genes are TRBV5-6 and TRBJ1-1, with D perhaps matching TRBD1 (5 bases). The V gene's germline CDR1 is SGHDT and CDR2 YYEEEE. V was clipped by 4 bases and J by 1 base, with 11 bases between them. There are 14 residues in the CDR3. For the CDR3, the DNA is TGTGCCAGCAGCAATGGACACGCGAACACTGAAGCTTTCTTT. As protein: CASSNGHANTEAFF.

The chain combines TRBV18 with TRBJ2-7; 13 bases line up with TRBD2. The CDR3 totals 15 residues. J gave up 2 bases and V 2 bases, and 0 bases lay outside the gene matches. Germline CDR1 is KGHSH and CDR2 is LQKENI. The CDR3 sequence: CASSPGTSGAYEQYF. In DNA, the CDR3 is TGTGCCAGCTCACCAGGGACTAGCGGGGCCTACGAGCAGTACTTC.

This clone was detected a few times. The genes are TRBV12-3 or TRBV12-4 and TRBJ2-3; no reliable D call. This CDR3 is built from 10 residues. V was clipped by 5 bases and J by 7 bases, with 4 bases between them. The DNA of the CDR3 is TGTGCCAGCAGTCTCCATACGCAGTATTTT. It is translated as CASSLHTQYF.

This chain joins TRBV7-2 and TRBJ2-3, with a weak D call TRBD2 (6 bases). Germline V gives CDR1 SGHTA, CDR2 FQGNSA. This CDR3 region has 15 residues. The germline V and J ends were trimmed by 6 bases and 0 bases, with 13 bases remaining between them. The CDR3 DNA reads as TGTGCCAGCAGTCGTCTGGGGGGAAGCACAGATACGCAGTATTTT. Its protein product is CASSRLGGSTDTQYF.

The chain uses TRBV10-2 and TRBJ2-7; 7 nucleotides match TRBD2. The CDR3 runs 13 residues. Germline trimming cut 7 bases from V and 7 bases from J; bases unmatched to any gene: 10. The germline V gene encodes CDR1 WSHSY and CDR2 SAAADI. DNA of the CDR3: TGCGCCAGCACCAGGGAGGGGTTTGGGGAGCAGTACTTC. It is translated as CASTREGFGEQYF.

The chain recombines TRBV6-2 or TRBV6-3 with TRBJ2-2; D unclear. Trimming left V 2 bases short and J 3 bases short, with 10 bases between. The CDR3 length is 15 residues. CDR1 and CDR2 (germline): MNHEY, SVGEGT. DNA for the CDR3: TGTGCCAGCAGTTACGCGCTAGTGGACACCGGGGAGCTGTTTTTT. Its translation: CASSYALVDTGELFF.

The V and J genes are TRBV28 and TRBJ2-7; 15 bases are shared with TRBD2. Trimming cost V 6 bases and J 5 bases; bases outside gene matches: 5. This CDR3 contains 15 residues. Germline V CDR1 and CDR2: MDHEN, SYDVKM. Here the CDR3 DNA reads TGTGCCAGCAGACCCCGGACTAGCGGGAGGGACGAGCAGTACTTC. This gives the protein CASRPRTSGRDEQYF. Together with reference TRBV28 and TRBJ2-7, the CDR3 gives the full variable domain: DVKVTQSSRYLVKRTGEKVFLECVQDMDHENMFWYRQDPGLGLRLIYFSYDVKMKEKGDIPEGYSVSREKKERFSLILESASTNQTSMYLCASRPRTSGRDEQYFGPGTRLTVT.